This record looks at one TCR beta chain sequence and its context. What it binds is not known. PCR was performed a second time for about 7 to 11 cycles using a sample-barcoded 5' primer and a J-beta primer mix. TCRdb itself ran the 5' RACE reads through MiXCR, one entry per CDR3 protein. Among about 690,000 distinct CDR3 sequences listed, around two fifths were seen once. This entry belongs to a study of blood T cells in healthy people across ages. Study outcomes and limitations: While age rose, TCR beta diversity per million T cells dropped in a roughly linear way. Naive CD4+ cells and diversity were both higher in long-lived donors than in aged donors. There was a strong correlation between TCR beta diversity and naive T cell percentage.

V lost 2 bases to trimming and J lost 5 bases, with 9 bases between them. The CDR3 length is 13 residues. Germline-derived CDR1 and CDR2 are ENHRY and SYGVKD. The sequencing sample was made of blood. This clonotype was sampled from a man older than 75 in good health. V is TRBV10-3 and J is TRBJ1-2; no reliable D call. The CDR3 DNA reads TGTGCCATCAGTGAGGGTGTCCCATATGGCTACACCTTC. Protein sequence: CAISEGVPYGYTF.